Sequencing of this T cell receptor beta chain was carried out in a study of T cells after yellow fever vaccination. Overall study findings and caveats: Clonotype sharing between CD4 and CD8 compartments was small. Primary-vaccination clones mostly resurfaced post-booster (around 95% CD4, approximately 87% CD8). Highly abundant clonotypes carried over from the bulk population could end up in FACS-sorted repertoires as contaminants.

Per germline, CDR1 ENHRY and CDR2 SYGVKD. The junction had 3 bases not matched to a gene; V was cut back by 10 bases and J by 2 bases. The CDR3 is made up of 12 amino acids. This clonotype came up many times. Its antigen is undetermined. The 5'RACE template-switching step produced TCR cDNA and added a universal primer site and UMIs. TCRdb re-called the 5' RACE reads through MiXCR, storing one row per CDR3 protein. Of about 69,000 distinct CDR3 sequences in the sample, roughly 6% are singletons; the top ten hold around 2.1%. The chain combines TRBV10-3 with TRBJ2-5, with TRBD2 matching over 8 bases. The sequence was collected from a young man who received the YFV17D yellow fever vaccine. This material consisted of CD4+ T cells sorted from PBMCs, taken around 14 days after the first yellow fever vaccination. CDR3 DNA sequence: TGTGCCACGGGAGGGGTTCAAGAGACCCAGTACTTC. This encodes CATGGVQETQYF.